The 27 T cell receptor beta chains below were found in one sample sequenced in a study of CXCR3-negative and CXCR3-positive naive CD8 T cells. All TRB cDNA libraries came from 5' RACE performed with UMI labels. TCRdb re-called the 5' RACE reads; every CDR3 protein appears as one record, without DNA. The sample data list 100,000 or so distinct CDR3 sequences. The sequencing input was naive CXCR3- CD8+ T cells from blood. Subset indicated: CD45RO-CCR7+CD27+CD95- naive CD8+ T cells lacking CXCR3 (TNR3-). The source of these receptors is a human donor in good health. Some clones in this sample may be carry-over from other donors' samples.

The chain links TRBV9 to TRBJ2-1; TCRdb picks TRBD2, but there is no DNA to check that call. Germline lookup yields CDR1 SGDLS and CDR2 YYNGEE. This CDR3 has 15 amino acids. CDR3 residues: CASSVPSGGFDEQFF.

The gene calls are TRBV7-9 and TRBJ2-1; TCRdb's D call of TRBD2 is untestable without DNA. Germline CDR1 and CDR2: SEHNR and FQNEAQ (reference sequence). The CDR3 sequence is 17 residues long. CDR3 sequence: CASSPHLPLALYNEQFF.

CDR3: CASSPDTGSSYNEQFF. The J gene is TRBJ2-1, the V gene TRBV4-1. This CDR3 has 16 residues. CDR1 and CDR2 (germline): MGHRA, YSYEKL.

V is TRBV28 and J is TRBJ2-7. The germline V gene has CDR1 MDHEN and CDR2 SYDVKM. This CDR3 is 14 amino acids long. The chain's CDR3 is CASSLRRTSYEQYF.

The chain has TRBV5-6 and TRBJ2-7. CDR1 is SGHDT and CDR2 is YYEEEE in the germline V gene. This CDR3 is 12 amino acids long. The CDR3 sequence: CASSSTYYEQYF. Variable domain in full (rest from reference TRBV5-6 and TRBJ2-7): DAGVTQSPTHLIKTRGQQVTLRCSPKSGHDTVSWYQQALGQGPQFIFQYYEEEERQRGNFPDRFSGHQFPNYSSELNVNALLLGDSALYLCASSSTYYEQYFGPGTRLTVT.

V and J are TRBV28 and TRBJ2-3. CDR3 length: 12 amino acids. Germline loops: CDR1 MDHEN, CDR2 SYDVKM. The CDR3 sequence: CASSLSVDTQYF.

The chain joins TRBV30 to TRBJ2-5; TCRdb names TRBD1, which stays unverified in the absence of DNA. The germline gives CDR1 GTSNPN, CDR2 SVGIG (reference sequence). The CDR3 sequence is 15 residues long. CDR3 amino acids: CAWTPRQGGMETQYF.

The chain combines TRBV14 with TRBJ2-2; TCRdb outputs TRBD1, but without DNA this stays unchecked. This CDR3 spans 15 amino acids. CDR1 and CDR2 (germline): SGHDN, FVKESK. The CDR3 loop reads CASSQVKDTGGELFF. Supplemented by reference TRBV14 and TRBJ2-2, the full variable domain reads EAGVTQFPSHSVIEKGQTVTLRCDPISGHDNLYWYRRVMGKEIKFLLHFVKESKQDESGMPNNRFLAERTGGTYSTLKVQPAELEDSGVYFCASSQVKDTGGELFFGEGSRLTVL.

The V gene is TRBV5-1, the J gene TRBJ2-3. The germline CDR1 and CDR2 sequences are SGHRS and YFSETQ. CDR3 length equals 15 residues. CDR3 residues: CASSLDTPRTDTQYF.

The J gene is TRBJ1-5, the V gene TRBV7-9; with no DNA, the TCRdb D assignment of TRBD1 cannot be verified. The CDR3 length is 16 residues. Germline CDR1 and CDR2: SEHNR and FQNEAQ (reference sequence). The CDR3 is CASSLAVGQGGQPQHF. The complete variable domain, with remaining parts taken from reference TRBV7-9 and TRBJ1-5, reads DTGVSQNPRHKITKRGQNVTFRCDPISEHNRLYWYRQTLGQGPEFLTYFQNEAQLEKSRLLSDRFSAERPKGSFSTLEIQRTEQGDSAMYLCASSLAVGQGGQPQHFGDGTRLSIL.

This chain joins TRBV4-3 and TRBJ2-7. Germline assignment: CDR1 LGHNA and CDR2 YSLEER. This CDR3 contains 15 residues. This CDR3 reads CASGQDRTAGYEQYF.

The chain couples TRBV29-1 to TRBJ2-3; the TCRdb call, TRBD1, lacks DNA for checking. Looked up from germline, CDR1 is SQVTM and CDR2 is ANQGSEA. The CDR3 is made up of 16 amino acids. CDR3 in amino acids: CSVEQPGPGGPYTQYF.

The rearrangement uses TRBV23-1 and TRBJ2-5. TRBV23-1 is an ORF, and what it does is uncertain. This CDR3 is 14 amino acids long. CDR3 amino acids: CASSQTGVQETQYF.

The chain employs TRBV7-9 and TRBJ2-7; TCRdb gives TRBD2 as the D gene, but with no DNA this cannot be confirmed. CDR1 and CDR2 from the germline V gene are SEHNR and FQNEAQ (reference sequence). The CDR3 spans 16 residues. The CDR3 loop reads CASSSGEGTATYEQYF.

This chain uses TRBV4-3 with TRBJ1-1; TCRdb's D gene call, TRBD1, goes unchecked for lack of DNA. The germline gives CDR1 LGHNA, CDR2 YSLEER. The CDR3 has 15 residues. CDR3 sequence: CASTLDRATDWGAFF.

V and J are TRBV29-1 and TRBJ2-3; TCRdb indicates TRBD2, and absent DNA this call remains unverified. There are 13 residues in the CDR3. CDR1 is SQVTM and CDR2 is ANQGSEA in the germline V gene. The CDR3 protein is CSVGGGAADTQYF.

The chain recombines TRBV19 with TRBJ2-6. This CDR3 is 15 amino acids long. The germline gives CDR1 LNHDA, CDR2 SQIVND (reference sequence). CDR3 protein: CASSYGVRGANVLTF.

V usage is TRBV11-3 and J usage is TRBJ2-1; TCRdb lists TRBD1, though no DNA is available to test this call. Germline CDR1 is SGHNT and CDR2 is YENEEA. The CDR3 has 13 amino acids. The CDR3 here is CASSRGEDDEQFF. The full variable domain, rest sourced from reference TRBV11-3 and TRBJ2-1, is EAGVVQSPRYKIIEKKQPVAFWCNPISGHNTLYWYLQNLGQGPELLIRYENEEAVDDSQLPKDRFSAERLKGVDSTLKIQPAELGDSAVYLCASSRGEDDEQFFGPGTRLTVL.

V and J are TRBV29-1 and TRBJ2-7. Germline CDR1 SQVTM, CDR2 ANQGSEA. This CDR3 has 12 residues. CDR3 amino acids: CSVEGDSYEQYF.

The V call is TRBV10-2, the J call TRBJ2-1; TCRdb returns TRBD2, unconfirmable since there is no DNA. Germline V lookup: CDR1 WSHSY, CDR2 SAAADI. The CDR3 has 16 amino acids. The CDR3 here is CASSSLGTSDDNEQFF.

The chain carries TRBV7-2 and TRBJ2-3; without DNA, the TCRdb call of TRBD2 cannot be checked. Germline V gives CDR1 SGHTA, CDR2 FQGNSA. The CDR3 has 16 residues. CDR3: CASTSLAGGRTDTQYF.

The gene calls are TRBV14 and TRBJ1-1; TCRdb picks TRBD1, but there is no DNA to check that call. In germline, CDR1 is SGHDN, CDR2 FVKESK. The CDR3 sequence is 15 residues long. CDR3: CASSLDVSGVTEAFF.

This chain uses TRBV11-2 with TRBJ2-1; lacking DNA, the TRBD2 call made by TCRdb goes unchecked. The CDR3 covers 16 residues. Germline V gene lookup returns CDR1 SGHAT and CDR2 FQNNGV. CDR3 amino acids: CASSFLAGGDYNEQFF. The entire variable domain, with the rest obtained from reference TRBV11-2 and TRBJ2-1, is as follows: EAGVAQSPRYKIIEKRQSVAFWCNPISGHATLYWYQQILGQGPKLLIQFQNNGVVDDSQLPKDRFSAERLKGVDSTLKIQPAKLEDSAVYLCASSFLAGGDYNEQFFGPGTRLTVL.

The rearrangement uses TRBV28 and TRBJ1-6; the D gene TCRdb calls, TRBD1, cannot be checked with no DNA. This CDR3 comprises 17 residues. Germline V lookup: CDR1 MDHEN, CDR2 SYDVKM. This CDR3 reads CASSLPTGDEDNSPLHF.

The chain couples TRBV7-6 to TRBJ2-2; TCRdb picks TRBD1, but there is no DNA to check that call. Per germline, CDR1 SGHVS and CDR2 FNYEAQ. This CDR3 spans 14 amino acids. CDR3 sequence reads: CASNQGWDTGELFF.

This chain connects TRBV3-1 to TRBJ2-1; TCRdb lists TRBD2, though no DNA is available to test this call. The V gene's germline CDR1 is LGHDT and CDR2 YNNKEL (reference sequence). The CDR3 consists of 19 residues. CDR3 in amino acids: CASSQDLSGRPLSYNEQFF.

The chain's CDR3 is CASSKGQSSYNEQFF. The chain uses TRBV25-1 and TRBJ2-1; TCRdb's D call of TRBD1 is untestable without DNA. Germline loops: CDR1 MGHDK, CDR2 SYGVNS. The CDR3 extends over 15 amino acids.